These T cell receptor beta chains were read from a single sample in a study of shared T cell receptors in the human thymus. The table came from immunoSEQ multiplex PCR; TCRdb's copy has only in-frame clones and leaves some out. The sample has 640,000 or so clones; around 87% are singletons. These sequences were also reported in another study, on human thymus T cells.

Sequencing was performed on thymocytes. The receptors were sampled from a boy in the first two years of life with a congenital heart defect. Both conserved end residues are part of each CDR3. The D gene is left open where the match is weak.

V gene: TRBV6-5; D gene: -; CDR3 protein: CASSLRKHAEAFF
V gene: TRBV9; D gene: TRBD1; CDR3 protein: CASSVVTGGAGELFF
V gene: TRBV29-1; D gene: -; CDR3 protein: CSVPAGGPPNEQFF
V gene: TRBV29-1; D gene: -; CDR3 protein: CSVSVSGELFF
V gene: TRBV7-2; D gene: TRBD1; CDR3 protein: CASSSTGEFTYEQYF
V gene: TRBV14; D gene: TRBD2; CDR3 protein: CASSQVSLRREEWETQYF
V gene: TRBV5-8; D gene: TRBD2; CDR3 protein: CASFRLASSYNEQFF
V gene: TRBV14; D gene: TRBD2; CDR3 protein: CGSSQRPASGYEQYF
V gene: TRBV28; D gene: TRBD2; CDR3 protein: CASSQHLGLAIPNEQFF
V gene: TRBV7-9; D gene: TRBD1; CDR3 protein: CASSIRDSPNTGELFF
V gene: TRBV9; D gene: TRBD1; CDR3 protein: CASRADRGESDTQYF
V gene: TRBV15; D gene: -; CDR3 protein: CATSRCRTQGPPYEQYF
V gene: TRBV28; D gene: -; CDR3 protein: CASSSPQPQHF
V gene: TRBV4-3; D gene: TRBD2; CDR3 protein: CASSQEDPWQREGRNEQFF
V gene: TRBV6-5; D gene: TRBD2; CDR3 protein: CASSYGLAGGPGTQYF
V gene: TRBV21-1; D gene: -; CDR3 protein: CASSKCRTTSGAETQYF
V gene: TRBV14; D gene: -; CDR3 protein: CASSQARGGPYNSPLHF
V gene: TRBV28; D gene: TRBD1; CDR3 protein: CASRSGTETYEQYF
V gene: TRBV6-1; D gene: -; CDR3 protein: CASSEDSSNQPQHF
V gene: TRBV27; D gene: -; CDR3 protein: CASSLSMRDEGVSAGELFF
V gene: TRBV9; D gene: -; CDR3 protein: CASSASSYEQYF
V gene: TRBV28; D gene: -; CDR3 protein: CASRKLVVGNQPQHF
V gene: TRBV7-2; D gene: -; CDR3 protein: CASSFPGRDGYTF
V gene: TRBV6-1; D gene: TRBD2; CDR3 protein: CARLAGGNTDTQYF
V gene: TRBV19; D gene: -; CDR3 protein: CASTWGPYNEQFF
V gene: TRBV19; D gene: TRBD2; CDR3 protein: CASSPGLGRTYEQYF
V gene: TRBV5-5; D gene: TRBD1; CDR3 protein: CASSQDRVDEQYF
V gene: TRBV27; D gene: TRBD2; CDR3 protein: CASSFHNTGGRRYEQYF
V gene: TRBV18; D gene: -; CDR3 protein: CASSPRDTPYNEQFF
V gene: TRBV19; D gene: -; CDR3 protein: CASSIDGGDTLNYGYTF
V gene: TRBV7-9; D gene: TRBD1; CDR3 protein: CASSFRTGDYNSPLHF
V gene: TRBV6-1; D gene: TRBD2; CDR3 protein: CASSERGTSGTFSYEQYF
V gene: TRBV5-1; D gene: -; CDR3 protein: CASSLDGAGRDTEAFF
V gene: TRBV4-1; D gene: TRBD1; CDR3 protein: CASSQGDRGGTEAFF
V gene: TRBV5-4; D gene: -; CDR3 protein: CASSSPGTPYNEQFF
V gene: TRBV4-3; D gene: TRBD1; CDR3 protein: CASSQDRGASYGYTF
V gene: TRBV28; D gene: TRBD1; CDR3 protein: CASSPRDRDSYEQYF
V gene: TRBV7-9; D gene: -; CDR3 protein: CASSSTGKGEKLFF